Below are 27 T cell receptor beta chains sequenced from a single sample in a study of blood T cells in healthy people across ages. The use of a sample-barcoded 5' primer and a J-beta primer mix characterized a second PCR of 7 to 11 cycles. TCRdb re-analysed the 5' RACE reads in MiXCR, keeping a single row per CDR3 protein. The profile shows about 1 million distinct CDR3 sequences, around 27% of them singletons. The same data also went into a second study, on T cells of mothers and their children.

The specimen sequenced was blood. The receptors were gathered from a girl aged 2-15 years in good health.

This rearrangement joins TRBV29-1 to TRBJ1-2; TRBD1 agrees at 9 bases. The CDR3 is made up of 14 amino acids. V dropped 1 base and J dropped 4; count of bases not matched to a gene: 4. Per the germline V gene, CDR1 is SQVTM and CDR2 is ANQGSEA. CDR3 nucleotide sequence: TGCAGCGTTGAAGGGGGGACAGGGCTCTATGGCTACACCTTC. Its protein product is CSVEGGTGLYGYTF.

The V call is TRBV29-1, the J call TRBJ2-7; D is unclear. This CDR3 has 16 amino acids. CDR1 SQVTM and CDR2 ANQGSEA come from the germline V gene. With 1 base removed from V and 1 base from J, the gap between germline ends came to 17 bases. The CDR3 DNA is TGCAGCGTTGAAGTTAGTGGGTTCCAATCATCCTACGAGCAGTACTTC. The encoded protein is CSVEVSGFQSSYEQYF.

The V and J genes are TRBV7-6 and TRBJ2-1, with D unclear. Matching the DNA end better, TRBJ2-7 makes the J call doubtful. Germline V gene data show CDR1 as SGHVS and CDR2 as FNYEAQ. There are 11 residues in the CDR3. The CDR3 DNA reads as TGTGCCAGCAGCTCCGAGGACGAGCAGTACTTC. It yields the protein CASSSEDEQYF.

J is TRBJ1-1 and V is TRBV27; possible D gene TRBD1, 5 bases. V was cut by 3 bases and J by 3 bases, with 8 bases left in between. CDR1 is MNHEY, CDR2 SMNVEV, per germline (reference sequence). CDR3 length: 13 amino acids. The CDR3 here is CASSFREDTEAFF. The CDR3, as DNA: TGTGCCAGCAGTTTCAGGGAGGACACTGAAGCTTTCTTT.

V gene TRBV29-1 combines with J gene TRBJ2-7; 7 nucleotides align to TRBD1. Germline V lookup: CDR1 SQVTM, CDR2 ANQGSEA. V was clipped by 8 bases and J by 2 bases; unmatched bases: 18. The CDR3 is made up of 16 amino acids. The CDR3 here is CSSKQLEQGNPYEQYF. In DNA, the CDR3 is TGCAGCTCAAAGCAACTCGAACAGGGGAACCCCTACGAGCAGTACTTC.

The rearrangement uses TRBV5-1 and TRBJ1-1; D might be TRBD1 (5 bases). This CDR3 is built from 15 residues. V dropped 0 bases and J dropped 6 bases, with 15 bases sitting between them. Germline V gene lookup returns CDR1 SGHRS and CDR2 YFSETQ. CDR3 residues: CASSLGQGTLAEAFF. CDR3 nucleotide sequence: TGCGCCAGCAGCTTGGGCCAGGGAACTTTAGCTGAAGCTTTCTTT.

The J gene is TRBJ2-1, the V gene TRBV24-1, with D tentatively TRBD2 (6 bases). This CDR3 is built from 15 residues. CDR1 and CDR2 (germline): KGHDR, SFDVKD. Trimming cost V 4 bases and J 6 bases, with 15 bases left between them. The CDR3 region is CATSEMGGSFNEQFF. The CDR3 nucleotides are TGTGCCACCAGTGAGATGGGGGGTTCTTTCAATGAGCAGTTCTTC.

CDR3 DNA: TGTGCCAGCAGCAGGGTAGATGGAAACACCATATATTTT. Residues: CASSRVDGNTIYF. This sequence joins TRBV7-2 and TRBJ1-3, with D unresolved. Germline V gene sequence: CDR1 SGHTA, CDR2 FQGNSA. Trimming pared 5 bases from V and 3 bases from J, leaving 8 bases between. The CDR3 is 13 residues long.

This clonotype was seen a handful of times. This sequence joins TRBV28 and TRBJ2-1, with 9 bases lining up with TRBD2. After removal of 4 bases from V and 4 bases from J, the junction contained 14 bases not matched to a gene. There are 18 residues in the CDR3. The germline gives CDR1 MDHEN, CDR2 SYDVKM. In DNA form, the CDR3 reads TGTGCCAGCAGTTATTCCCGACTAGCGGACGGTTTTTACAATGAGCAGTTCTTC. Its translation: CASSYSRLADGFYNEQFF.

The table lists this clonotype with a few counts. This chain uses TRBV24-1 with TRBJ2-5; D gene ambiguous. This CDR3 is 12 amino acids long. Germline-derived CDR1 and CDR2 are KGHDR and SFDVKD. V was pared by 3 bases and J by 5 bases, with 6 bases between. CDR3 in DNA: TGTGCCACCAGTGATCCGAGTGAGACCCAGTACTTC. Translating it yields CATSDPSETQYF.

The J gene is TRBJ1-2, the V gene TRBV11-2; TRBD1 is a possible D gene (6 bases). The V end was cut by 0 bases, the J end by 3 bases, with 26 bases between. This CDR3 contains 20 residues. The germline gives CDR1 SGHAT, CDR2 FQNNGV. The CDR3 is CASSLEFWGTTGLTHYGYTF. CDR3 nucleotide sequence: TGTGCCAGCAGCTTAGAATTCTGGGGGACAACCGGGCTCACTCACTATGGCTACACCTTC. Together with reference TRBV11-2 and TRBJ1-2, the CDR3 gives the full variable domain: EAGVAQSPRYKIIEKRQSVAFWCNPISGHATLYWYQQILGQGPKLLIQFQNNGVVDDSQLPKDRFSAERLKGVDSTLKIQPAKLEDSAVYLCASSLEFWGTTGLTHYGYTFGSGTRLTVV.

This clonotype has a handful of counts. The V call is TRBV5-6, the J call TRBJ2-5; D assignment may be TRBD1 or TRBD2 (5 bases each). Trimming removed 2 bases at V and 8 bases at J, with 16 bases between. The CDR3 covers 14 residues. CDR1 and CDR2 (germline): SGHDT, YYEEEE. The CDR3 DNA follows: TGTGCCAGCAGCTTCCCCGGGACCGCAGGCACCCAGTACTTC. Its protein is CASSFPGTAGTQYF.

This clonotype was found many times. One end of the junction fails to match germline, which may point to a read error. V and J are TRBV5-1 and TRBJ1-5; 7 nucleotides align to TRBD1. Germline-derived CDR1 and CDR2 are SGHRS and YFSETQ. The CDR3 covers 14 residues. The CDR3 here is CASSPGQGNQPQHF. CDR3 in DNA: TGTGCCAGCAGCCCAGGACAGGGCAATCAGCCCCAGCATTTT.

There are a few counts of this clonotype. The J gene is TRBJ2-5, the V gene TRBV7-6; D uncertain. The CDR3 consists of 12 residues. Germline-derived CDR1 and CDR2 are SGHVS and FNYEAQ. The ends were cut back, 5 bases at V and 4 bases at J, with 8 bases in the middle. The CDR3 protein is CASSQPVETQYF. DNA for the CDR3: TGTGCCAGCAGCCAACCGGTAGAGACCCAGTACTTC. The full variable domain, in which reference TRBV7-6 and TRBJ2-5 provide the parts outside the CDR3, is GAGVSQSPRYKVTKRGQDVALRCDPISGHVSLYWYRQALGQGPEFLTYFNYEAQQDKSGLPNDRFSAERPEGSISTLTIQRTEQRDSAMYRCASSQPVETQYFGPGTRLLVL.

This sequence joins TRBV29-1 and TRBJ2-5; D is undetermined. Trimming left V 3 bases short and J 7 bases short, with 18 bases between. Per germline, CDR1 SQVTM and CDR2 ANQGSEA. This CDR3 contains 14 residues. The CDR3 DNA sequence: TGCAGCGTTGATAAGCAGTCGGTGAAGGGGACCCAGTACTTC. The encoded protein is CSVDKQSVKGTQYF.

This chain uses TRBV5-1 with TRBJ2-3; D may match TRBD1 or TRBD2 (5 bases each). Per the germline V gene, CDR1 is SGHRS and CDR2 is YFSETQ. The length of the CDR3 is 19 residues. V was cut by 4 bases and J by 5 bases, with 29 bases left in between. CDR3 amino acids: CASSPAFSVGTKGRDTQYF. As DNA, the CDR3 is TGCGCCAGCAGCCCTGCATTTAGCGTTGGGACCAAGGGAAGAGATACGCAGTATTTT. Together with reference TRBV5-1 and TRBJ2-3, the CDR3 gives the full variable domain: KAGVTQTPRYLIKTRGQQVTLSCSPISGHRSVSWYQQTPGQGLQFLFEYFSETQRNKGNFPGRFSGRQFSNSRSEMNVSTLELGDSALYLCASSPAFSVGTKGRDTQYFGPGTRLTVL.

J is TRBJ2-3 and V is TRBV6-5; TRBD2 is a possible D gene (6 bases). The germline CDR1 and CDR2 sequences are MNHEY and SVGAGI. V lost 2 bases and J lost 3, with 9 bases in between. CDR3 length: 14 residues. The CDR3 sequence is CASSYRGWTDTQYF. For the CDR3, the DNA is TGTGCCAGCAGTTACCGGGGGTGGACAGATACGCAGTATTTT.

This clonotype was observed a few times. The chain carries TRBV20-1 and TRBJ2-2; TRBD2 agrees at 12 bases. The V gene's germline CDR1 is DFQATT and CDR2 SNEGSKA (reference sequence). V shed 4 bases, J shed 2 bases, and the junction held 5 bases outside the gene matches. The CDR3 runs 16 residues. CDR3 sequence reads: CSAKETSGSNTGELFF. The DNA of the CDR3 is TGCAGTGCTAAAGAGACTAGCGGGAGCAACACCGGGGAGCTGTTTTTT.

This chain uses TRBV29-1 with TRBJ1-2; D unclear. Germline lookup yields CDR1 SQVTM and CDR2 ANQGSEA. Trimming stripped 4 bases from V and 1 base from J, with 4 bases between. The CDR3 is 11 amino acids. The CDR3 bases are TGCAGCGTTGGGGATAACTATGGCTACACCTTC. This translates into CSVGDNYGYTF.

This clonotype was seen only a few times. The CDR3 does not close with the conserved phenylalanine or tryptophan, likely indicating a read error. The J gene is TRBJ2-4, the V gene TRBV9, with D unresolved. The CDR3 extends over 14 amino acids. CDR1 SGDLS and CDR2 YYNGEE come from the germline V gene. V was trimmed by 0 bases and J by 5 bases, leaving 9 bases between them. This chain's CDR3 is CASSVDVNENIQYL. The CDR3 nucleotides read TGTGCCAGCAGCGTAGATGTCAACGAAAACATTCAGTACCTC.

The rearrangement links TRBV7-2 to TRBJ2-5; D uncertain. The J call may be incorrect, as the DNA end agrees better with TRBJ2-7. The CDR3 covers 14 residues. Germline-derived CDR1 and CDR2 are SGHTA and FQGNSA. The CDR3 reads CASSPGTHPHEQYF. The CDR3 DNA follows: TGTGCCAGCAGCCCCGGAACCCACCCCCACGAGCAGTACTTC.

CDR3 bases: TGCGCCAGCAGCCCCACAGGGTGGTCGGAAAAACTGTTTTTT. Translating gives CASSPTGWSEKLFF. J is TRBJ1-4 and V is TRBV4-3, with D perhaps TRBD1 (6 bases). Trimming took 4 bases from V and 8 from J, leaving 14 bases between them. Germline-derived CDR1 and CDR2 are LGHNA and YSLEER. This CDR3 comprises 14 residues.

This clonotype was seen more than once but under ten times. V and J are TRBV6-2 or TRBV6-3 and TRBJ2-7; D gene uncertain. Germline V CDR1 and CDR2: MNHEY, SVGEGT. V was cut by 2 bases and J by 3 bases, with 5 bases left in between. This CDR3 comprises 12 residues. CDR3 region: CASSYVHYEQYF. The CDR3, as DNA: TGTGCCAGCAGTTACGTACACTACGAGCAGTACTTC.

The chain recombines TRBV5-1 with TRBJ2-3; no clear D. Trimming left V 0 bases short and J 1 base short, with 6 bases between. CDR3 length equals 14 residues. Germline CDR1 reads SGHRS; CDR2 reads YFSETQ. DNA for the CDR3: TGCGCCAGCAGCTTGGAAGGGCGCACAGATACGCAGTATTTT. Translated: CASSLEGRTDTQYF.

The V and J genes are TRBV3-1 and TRBJ2-3; no reliable D call. V lost 4 bases, J lost 9 bases, and 17 bases lay in between. CDR1 and CDR2 from the germline V gene are LGHDT and YNNKEL (reference sequence). CDR3 length equals 14 residues. The CDR3 nucleotides read TGTGCCAGCAGCCCCTCCCAAGGAAGGGAAACGCAGTATTTT. As protein: CASSPSQGRETQYF.

This rearrangement joins TRBV25-1 to TRBJ2-7; D uncertain. Trimming left V 4 bases short and J 3 bases short, with 10 bases between. The CDR3 loop spans 13 amino acids. Per the germline V gene, CDR1 is MGHDK and CDR2 is SYGVNS. The CDR3 protein is CASSAGLYYEQYF. The CDR3 nucleotides read TGTGCCAGCAGTGCCGGGCTTTACTACGAGCAGTACTTC.

This clonotype occurred many times. CDR3 loop: CASRHQETQYF. CDR3 DNA: TGTGCCAGCAGGCACCAAGAGACCCAGTACTTC. The chain has TRBV12-3 or TRBV12-4 and TRBJ2-5; D not certain. Trimming pared 6 bases from V and 0 bases from J, leaving 2 bases between. This CDR3 comprises 11 residues.